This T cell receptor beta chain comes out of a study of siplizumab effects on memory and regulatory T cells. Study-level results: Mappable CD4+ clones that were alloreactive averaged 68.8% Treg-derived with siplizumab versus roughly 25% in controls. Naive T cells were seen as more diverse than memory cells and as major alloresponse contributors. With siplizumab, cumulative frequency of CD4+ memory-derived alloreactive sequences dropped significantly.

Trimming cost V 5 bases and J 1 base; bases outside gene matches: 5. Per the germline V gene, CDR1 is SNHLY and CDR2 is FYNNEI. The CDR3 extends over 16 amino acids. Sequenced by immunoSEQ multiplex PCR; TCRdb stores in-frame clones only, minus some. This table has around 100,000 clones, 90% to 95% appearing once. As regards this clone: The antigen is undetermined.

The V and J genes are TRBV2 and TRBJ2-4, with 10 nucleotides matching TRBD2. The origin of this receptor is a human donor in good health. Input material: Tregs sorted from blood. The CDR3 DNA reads TGTGCCAGCAGTCCTTTAGCGGGAGGTGCCAAAAACATTCAGTACTTC. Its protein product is CASSPLAGGAKNIQYF.